These 10 T cell receptor beta chains share one sample of origin, sequenced in a study of cytomegalovirus exposure and HLA in healthy donors. The PCR had 60 Vbeta and 13 Jbeta primers. Method: immunoSEQ multiplex PCR; TCRdb's copy keeps in-frame clones and lacks some. This sample has approximately 140,000 clones; approximately 79% occur once, and the top ten carry 6.7%. What was sequenced was PBMCs. The receptor source for this set is a woman aged 40 to 55 in good health and CMV-seropositive.

The chain combines TRBV9 with TRBJ2-1, with D unclear. The germline V gene encodes CDR1 SGDLS and CDR2 YYNGEE. The V end lost 4 bases, the J end lost 2 bases, and 19 bases lay between the germline ends. The CDR3 spans 17 residues. The CDR3 DNA follows: TGTGCCAGCAGCCCGACTTTAGGTGTGGCGGCCTACAATGAGCAGTTCTTC. It is translated as CASSPTLGVAAYNEQFF.

V is TRBV5-1 and J is TRBJ2-1; D gene uncertain. Deletions cut 2 bases from V and 10 bases from J, with 7 bases between. The CDR3 is 11 amino acids. Per the germline V gene, CDR1 is SGHRS and CDR2 is YFSETQ. The CDR3 is CASSFSLEQFF. CDR3 nucleotides: TGCGCCAGCAGCTTCAGTTTGGAGCAGTTCTTC.

The rearrangement links TRBV2 to TRBJ1-1; 7 bases line up with TRBD1. The V segment lost 6 bases and the J segment 1 base; nucleotides outside the gene matches: 8. The CDR3 contains 15 residues. Per the germline V gene, CDR1 is SNHLY and CDR2 is FYNNEI. DNA of the CDR3: TGTGCCAGCAGGGTCCGGGACAGCTGGAACACTGAAGCTTTCTTT. It specifies CASRVRDSWNTEAFF.

In regard to this clone: Additional DNA sequences in this sample encode the identical CDR3. This rearrangement joins TRBV5-1 to TRBJ2-5, with 7 bases that match TRBD2. Trimming removed 0 bases from V and 5 bases from J; junction bases left unmatched: 1. The V gene's germline CDR1 is SGHRS and CDR2 YFSETQ. The CDR3 has 13 amino acids. CDR3 protein: CASSLAGGETQYF. As DNA, the CDR3 is TGCGCCAGCAGCTTGGCCGGGGGGGAGACCCAGTACTTC.

The chain is built from TRBV7-9 and TRBJ2-2; D is possibly TRBD2 (6 bases). The CDR3 sequence is 16 residues long. Trimming cost V 4 bases and J 4 bases, with 16 bases left between them. The germline CDR1 and CDR2 sequences are SEHNR and FQNEAQ (reference sequence). CDR3 in amino acids: CASSSLPGLITGELFF. CDR3 bases: TGTGCCAGCAGCTCCTTACCGGGACTTATCACCGGGGAGCTGTTTTTT.

The chain carries TRBV11-2 and TRBJ2-5; D may be TRBD1 (6 bases). The germline CDR1 and CDR2 sequences are SGHAT and FQNNGV. This CDR3 has 13 amino acids. The germline V and J ends were trimmed by 5 bases and 4 bases, with 11 bases remaining between them. The CDR3 DNA reads TGTGCCAGCAGCCCACAGGGATTAGAGACCCAGTACTTC. Translating gives CASSPQGLETQYF.

This clone was observed a single time. The gene calls are TRBV15 and TRBJ1-2; D is unresolved. The V and J ends lost 3 bases and 4 bases respectively, with 9 bases between them. CDR3 length equals 13 residues. CDR1 and CDR2 from the germline V gene are LNHNV and YYDKDF (reference sequence). Written as DNA, the CDR3 is TGTGCCACCAGCAGTGCCCCGGGCTATGGCTACACCTTC. Translation: CATSSAPGYGYTF.

The chain is built from TRBV28 and TRBJ1-2, with D perhaps matching TRBD1 (5 bases). Per the germline V gene, CDR1 is MDHEN and CDR2 is SYDVKM. CDR3 length: 14 residues. V was trimmed by 3 bases and J by 4 bases, leaving 12 bases between them. This chain's CDR3 is CASSFREGSYGYTF. Written as DNA, the CDR3 is TGTGCCAGCAGTTTCAGGGAGGGCTCCTATGGCTACACCTTC.

This clone was detected only once. The rearrangement links TRBV4-2 to TRBJ1-1; no firm D call. The V end lost 0 bases, the J end lost 1 base, and 9 bases lay between the germline ends. Germline CDR1 LGHNA, CDR2 YNFKEQ. The CDR3 runs 15 residues. The CDR3 nucleotides read TGTGCCAGCAGCCAAGATTCACTCTGGAACACTGAAGCTTTCTTT. It codes for CASSQDSLWNTEAFF.

The CDR3 DNA reads TGTGCCAGCAGCTTAGATTTTGTATCTAGCACTGAAGCTTTCTTT. Its translation is CASSLDFVSSTEAFF. The chain recombines TRBV7-2 with TRBJ1-1; D is unresolved. The CDR3 is 15 amino acids. Germline loops: CDR1 SGHTA, CDR2 FQGNSA. Trimming stripped 1 base from V and 4 bases from J, with 13 bases between.